The present TCR beta chain was sequenced within a study of blood T cell repertoires in COVID-19. Study at large: From the United States, Italy and Spain came samples of acute and convalescent COVID-19. From T cells, B-cell-depleted T cells, or PBMCs came the material, which was cDNA or gDNA.

Authors' analysis steps: The assay estimated nucleated cells by amplifying reference gene primers. Profiling relied on immunoSEQ multiplex PCR, and the TCRdb table lists in-frame clones only, not all of them. For V, J and clone size, that table is used; D and trimming come from the DNA. Counted here are some 150,000 clones, over 65% occurring once; the ten biggest clones make up more than 3.5%. The germline V gene has CDR1 LNHDA and CDR2 SQIVND (reference sequence). Trimming took 9 bases from V and 0 from J, leaving 17 bases between them. This CDR3 is built from 15 residues. Sample: peripheral blood. The J gene is TRBJ1-2, the V gene TRBV19; TRBD1 is a possible D gene (6 bases). The clonotype originates from a woman aged 80 or over with active or convalescent COVID-19. The CDR3 nucleotides are TGTGCCAGCGTACCGGGACAATACCCTAACTATGGCTACACCTTC. The encoded protein is CASVPGQYPNYGYTF.